This entry lists 2 T cell receptor beta chains sequenced from one sample in a study of cytomegalovirus exposure and HLA in healthy donors. In the PCR, 60 Vbeta and 13 Jbeta primers were used. The data were produced by immunoSEQ multiplex PCR, yet TCRdb's version contains in-frame clones alone and is incomplete. The repertoire holds roughly 160,000 clones, with about four fifths as singletons. The sample comprised PBMCs. These receptors came from a woman between 45 and 60 years old in good health and CMV-seronegative.

This clone occurred once. V and J are TRBV11-2 and TRBJ2-7, with D possibly TRBD2 on 7 matching bases. CDR1 SGHAT and CDR2 FQNNGV come from the germline V gene. Trimming cost V 5 bases and J 1 base, with 21 bases left between them. The CDR3 has 17 amino acids. CDR3 loop: CASSRGGGGAESYEQYF. CDR3 coding DNA: TGTGCCAGCAGCCGTGGGGGAGGGGGGGCTGAATCCTACGAGCAGTACTTC.

The genes are TRBV11-2 and TRBJ2-7; 8 positions agree with TRBD1. CDR3 size: 14 residues. J was trimmed by 5 bases and V by 2 bases; bases with no gene match: 5. Germline V gene lookup returns CDR1 SGHAT and CDR2 FQNNGV. Written as DNA, the CDR3 is TGTGCCAGCAGCTTATGGCAGGGGGCTCACGAGCAGTACTTC. Amino acids: CASSLWQGAHEQYF.